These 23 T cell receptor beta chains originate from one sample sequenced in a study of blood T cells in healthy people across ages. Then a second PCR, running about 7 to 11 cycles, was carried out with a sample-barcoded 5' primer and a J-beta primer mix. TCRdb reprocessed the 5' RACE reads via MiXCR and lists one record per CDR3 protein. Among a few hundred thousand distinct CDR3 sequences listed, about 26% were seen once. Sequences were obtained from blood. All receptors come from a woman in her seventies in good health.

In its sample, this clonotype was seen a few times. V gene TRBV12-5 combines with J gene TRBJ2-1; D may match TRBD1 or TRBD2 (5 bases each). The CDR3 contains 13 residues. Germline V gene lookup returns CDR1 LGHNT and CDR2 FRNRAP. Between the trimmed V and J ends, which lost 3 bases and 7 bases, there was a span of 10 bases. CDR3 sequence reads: CASGFHEGNEQFF. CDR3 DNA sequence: TGTGCTAGTGGTTTCCACGAGGGGAATGAGCAGTTCTTC.

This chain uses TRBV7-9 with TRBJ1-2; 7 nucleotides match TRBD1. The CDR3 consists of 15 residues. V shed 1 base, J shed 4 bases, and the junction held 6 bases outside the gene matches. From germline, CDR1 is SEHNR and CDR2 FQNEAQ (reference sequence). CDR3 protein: CASSLGDREAYGYTF. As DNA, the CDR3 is TGTGCCAGCAGCTTAGGTGACAGGGAGGCCTATGGCTACACCTTC.

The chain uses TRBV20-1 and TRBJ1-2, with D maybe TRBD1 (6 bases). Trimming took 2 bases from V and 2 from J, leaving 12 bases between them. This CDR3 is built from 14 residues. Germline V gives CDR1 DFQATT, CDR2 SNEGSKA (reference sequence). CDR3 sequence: CSARRGTTNYGYTF. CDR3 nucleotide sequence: TGCAGTGCTAGACGTGGGACAACCAACTATGGCTACACCTTC.

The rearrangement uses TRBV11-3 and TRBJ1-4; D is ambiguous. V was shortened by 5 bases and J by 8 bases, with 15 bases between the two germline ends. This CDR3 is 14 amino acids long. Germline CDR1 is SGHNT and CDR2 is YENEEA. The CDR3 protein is CASSPKFDGEKLFF. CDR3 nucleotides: TGTGCCAGCAGCCCCAAATTTGATGGCGAAAAACTGTTTTTT.

As DNA, the CDR3 is TGTGCCAGCAGCCCGGCGGTTGCAACTAATGAAAAACTGTTTTTT. Translated: CASSPAVATNEKLFF. This rearrangement joins TRBV11-2 to TRBJ1-4; D gene uncertain. Germline CDR1 and CDR2: SGHAT and FQNNGV. Trimming pared 5 bases from V and 0 bases from J, leaving 10 bases between. The CDR3 extends over 15 amino acids.

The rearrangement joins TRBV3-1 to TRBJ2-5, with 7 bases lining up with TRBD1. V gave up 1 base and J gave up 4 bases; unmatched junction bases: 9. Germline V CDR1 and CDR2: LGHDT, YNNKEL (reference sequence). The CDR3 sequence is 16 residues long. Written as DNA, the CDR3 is TGTGCCAGCAGCCAAGGGGTGACAGGGAGTAGAGAGACCCAGTACTTC. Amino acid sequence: CASSQGVTGSRETQYF.

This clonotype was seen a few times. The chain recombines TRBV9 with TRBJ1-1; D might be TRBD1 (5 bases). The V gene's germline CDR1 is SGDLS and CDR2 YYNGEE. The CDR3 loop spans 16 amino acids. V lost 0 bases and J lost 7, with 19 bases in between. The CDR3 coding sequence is TGTGCCAGCAGCGTAGCTCCCTCGGGGGTCACCCTTGAAGCTTTCTTT. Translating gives CASSVAPSGVTLEAFF.

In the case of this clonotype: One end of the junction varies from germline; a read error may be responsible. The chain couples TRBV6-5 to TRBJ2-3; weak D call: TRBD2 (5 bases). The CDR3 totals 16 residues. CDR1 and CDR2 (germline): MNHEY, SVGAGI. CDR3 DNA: TGCGCCAGCAGTTACTCGTCGGGAATAACCTCAGATACGCAGTATTTT. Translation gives CASSYSSGITSDTQYF.

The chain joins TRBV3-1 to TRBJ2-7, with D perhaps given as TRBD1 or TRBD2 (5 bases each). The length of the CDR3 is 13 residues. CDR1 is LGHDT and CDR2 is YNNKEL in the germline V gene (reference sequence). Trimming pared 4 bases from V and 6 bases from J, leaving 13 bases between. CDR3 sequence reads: CASSPRDLSEQYF. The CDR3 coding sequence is TGTGCCAGCAGCCCCAGGGACCTCTCCGAGCAGTACTTC.

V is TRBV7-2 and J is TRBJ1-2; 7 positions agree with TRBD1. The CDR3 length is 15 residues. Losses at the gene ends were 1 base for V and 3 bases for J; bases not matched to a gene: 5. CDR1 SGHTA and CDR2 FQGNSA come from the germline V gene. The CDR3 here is CASSLDRGPDYGYTF. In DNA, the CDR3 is TGTGCCAGCAGCTTAGATAGGGGGCCCGACTATGGCTACACCTTC.

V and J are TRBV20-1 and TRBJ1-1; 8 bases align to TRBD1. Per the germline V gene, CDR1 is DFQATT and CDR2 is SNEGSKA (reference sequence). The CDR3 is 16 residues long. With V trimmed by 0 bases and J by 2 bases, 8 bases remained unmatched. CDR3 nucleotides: TGCAGTGCTAGAGAACGATCAGGGGGCTTTAACACTGAAGCTTTCTTT. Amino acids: CSARERSGGFNTEAFF.

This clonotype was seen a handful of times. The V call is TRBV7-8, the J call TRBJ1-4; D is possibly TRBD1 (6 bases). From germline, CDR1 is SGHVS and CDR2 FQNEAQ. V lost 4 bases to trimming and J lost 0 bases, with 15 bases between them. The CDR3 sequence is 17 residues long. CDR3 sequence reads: CASSSYLGTTTNEKLFF. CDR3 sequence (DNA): TGTGCCAGCAGCTCTTACCTAGGGACAACAACTAATGAAAAACTGTTTTTT.

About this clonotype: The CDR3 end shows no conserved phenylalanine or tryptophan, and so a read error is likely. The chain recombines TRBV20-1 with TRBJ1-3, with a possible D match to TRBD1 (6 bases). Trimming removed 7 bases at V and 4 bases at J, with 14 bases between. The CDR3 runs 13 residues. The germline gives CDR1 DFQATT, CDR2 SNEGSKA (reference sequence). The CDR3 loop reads CSVSSGAGNTIYL. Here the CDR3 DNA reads TGCAGTGTGAGCTCAGGGGCGGGAAACACCATATATCTT.

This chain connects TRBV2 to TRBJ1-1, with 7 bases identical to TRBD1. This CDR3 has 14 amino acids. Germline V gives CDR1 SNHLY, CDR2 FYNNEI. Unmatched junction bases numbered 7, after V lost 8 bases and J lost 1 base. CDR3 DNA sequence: TGTGCCAGCCTCCTGGAGGGGGCGAACACTGAAGCTTTCTTT. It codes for CASLLEGANTEAFF.

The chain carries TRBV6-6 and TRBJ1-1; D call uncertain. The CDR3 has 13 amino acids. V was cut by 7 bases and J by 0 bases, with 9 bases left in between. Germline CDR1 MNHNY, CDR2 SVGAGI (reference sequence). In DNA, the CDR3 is TGTGCCAGCATCCCCATTCTGAACACTGAAGCTTTCTTT. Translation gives CASIPILNTEAFF.

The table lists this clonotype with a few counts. The CDR3 loop is CASSGRGNYNEQFF. As DNA, the CDR3 is TGTGCCAGCAGTGGCAGGGGGAACTACAATGAGCAGTTCTTC. V usage is TRBV6-1 and J usage is TRBJ2-1, with 7 bases fitting TRBD1. V lost 4 bases to trimming and J lost 3 bases; unmatched junction nucleotides: 3. The germline V gene encodes CDR1 MNHNS and CDR2 SASEGT. The CDR3 has 14 amino acids.

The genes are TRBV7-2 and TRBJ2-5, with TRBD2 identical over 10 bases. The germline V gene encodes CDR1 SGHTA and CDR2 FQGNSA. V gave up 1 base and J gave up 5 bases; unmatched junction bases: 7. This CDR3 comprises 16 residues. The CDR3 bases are TGTGCCAGCAGCTTAGTCAGGCTAGCGGGGGTGGAGACCCAGTACTTC. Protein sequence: CASSLVRLAGVETQYF.

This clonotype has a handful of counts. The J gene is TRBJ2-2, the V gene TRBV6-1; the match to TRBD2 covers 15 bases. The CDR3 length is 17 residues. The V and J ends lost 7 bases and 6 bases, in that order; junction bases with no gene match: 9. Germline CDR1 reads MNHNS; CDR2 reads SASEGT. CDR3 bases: TGTGCCAGCAATAGGGGGACTAGCGGGGGGAAGTCCGGGGAGCTGTTTTTT. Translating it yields CASNRGTSGGKSGELFF.

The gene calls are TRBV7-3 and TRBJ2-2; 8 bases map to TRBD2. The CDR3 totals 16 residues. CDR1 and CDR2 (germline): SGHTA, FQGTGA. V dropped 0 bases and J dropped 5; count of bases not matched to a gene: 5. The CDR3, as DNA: TGTGCCAGCAGCTTAACGGTTTTAGCGGGAACCGGGGAGCTGTTTTTT. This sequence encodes CASSLTVLAGTGELFF.

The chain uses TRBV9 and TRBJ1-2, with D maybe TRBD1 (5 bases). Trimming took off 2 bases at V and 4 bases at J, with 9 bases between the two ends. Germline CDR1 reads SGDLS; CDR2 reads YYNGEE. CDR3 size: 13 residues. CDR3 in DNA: TGTGCCAGCAGCGTTACAGGTCGCTATGGCTACACCTTC. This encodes CASSVTGRYGYTF. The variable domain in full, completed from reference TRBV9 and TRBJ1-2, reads DSGVTQTPKHLITATGQRVTLRCSPRSGDLSVYWYQQSLDQGLQFLIQYYNGEERAKGNILERFSAQQFPDLHSELNLSSLELGDSALYFCASSVTGRYGYTFGSGTRLTVV.

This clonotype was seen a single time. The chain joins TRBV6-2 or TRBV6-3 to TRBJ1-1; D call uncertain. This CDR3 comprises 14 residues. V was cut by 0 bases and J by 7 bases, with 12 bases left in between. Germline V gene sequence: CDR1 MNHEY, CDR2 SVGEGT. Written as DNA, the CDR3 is TGTGCCAGCAGTTACTCGGGCGGCGCCCTTGAAGCTTTCTTT. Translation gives CASSYSGGALEAFF.

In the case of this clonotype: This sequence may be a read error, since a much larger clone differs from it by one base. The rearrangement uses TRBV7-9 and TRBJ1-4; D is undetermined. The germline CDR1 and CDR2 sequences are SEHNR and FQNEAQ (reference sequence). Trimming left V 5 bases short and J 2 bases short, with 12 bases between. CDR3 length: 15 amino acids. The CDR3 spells CASSPSSGTNEKLFF. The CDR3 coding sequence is TGTGCCAGCAGCCCATCGAGTGGCACTAATGAAAAACTGTTTTTT. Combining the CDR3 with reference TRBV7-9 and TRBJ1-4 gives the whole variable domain DTGVSQNPRHKITKRGQNVTFRCDPISEHNRLYWYRQTLGQGPEFLTYFQNEAQLEKSRLLSDRFSAERPKGSFSTLEIQRTEQGDSAMYLCASSPSSGTNEKLFFGSGTQLSVL.

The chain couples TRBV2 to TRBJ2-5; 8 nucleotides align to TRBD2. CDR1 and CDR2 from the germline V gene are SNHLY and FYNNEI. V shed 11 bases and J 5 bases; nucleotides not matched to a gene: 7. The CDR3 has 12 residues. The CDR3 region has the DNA TGTGCCGGCGGGACTAGTGTGGAGACCCAGTACTTC. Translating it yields CAGGTSVETQYF.